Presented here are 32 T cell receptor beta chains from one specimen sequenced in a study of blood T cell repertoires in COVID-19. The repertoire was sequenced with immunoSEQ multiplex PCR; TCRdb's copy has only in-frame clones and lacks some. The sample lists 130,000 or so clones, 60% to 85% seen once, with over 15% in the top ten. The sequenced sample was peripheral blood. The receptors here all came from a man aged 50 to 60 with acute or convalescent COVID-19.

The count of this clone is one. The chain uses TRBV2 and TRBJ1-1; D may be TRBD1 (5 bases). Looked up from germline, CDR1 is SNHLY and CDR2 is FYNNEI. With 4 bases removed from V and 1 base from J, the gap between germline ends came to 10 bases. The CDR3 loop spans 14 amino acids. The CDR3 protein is CASSVGGKNTEAFF. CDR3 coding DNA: TGTGCCAGCAGTGTGGGGGGTAAGAACACTGAAGCTTTCTTT.

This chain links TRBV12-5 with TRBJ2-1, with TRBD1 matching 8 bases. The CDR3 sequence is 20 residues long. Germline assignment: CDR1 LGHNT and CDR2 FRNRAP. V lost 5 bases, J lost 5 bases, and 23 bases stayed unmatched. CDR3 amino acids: CASGPTGQGFGSPTNNEQFF. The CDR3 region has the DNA TGTGCTAGTGGTCCAACCGGACAGGGTTTTGGGTCCCCAACCAACAATGAGCAGTTCTTC.

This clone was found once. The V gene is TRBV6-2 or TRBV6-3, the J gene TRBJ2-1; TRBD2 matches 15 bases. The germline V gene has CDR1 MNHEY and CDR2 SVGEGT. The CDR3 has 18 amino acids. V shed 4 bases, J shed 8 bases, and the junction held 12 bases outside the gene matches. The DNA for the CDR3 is TGTGCCAGCAGTTCCATGGACTGGACTAGCGGGGGGGCCCATGAGCAGTTCTTC. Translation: CASSSMDWTSGGAHEQFF.

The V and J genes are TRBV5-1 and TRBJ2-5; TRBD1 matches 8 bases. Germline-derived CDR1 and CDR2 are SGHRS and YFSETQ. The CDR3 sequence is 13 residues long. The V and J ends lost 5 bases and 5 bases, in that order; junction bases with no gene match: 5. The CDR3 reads CASRKQGGETQYF. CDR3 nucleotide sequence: TGCGCCAGCAGAAAACAGGGGGGTGAGACCCAGTACTTC. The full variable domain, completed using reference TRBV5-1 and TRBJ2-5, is KAGVTQTPRYLIKTRGQQVTLSCSPISGHRSVSWYQQTPGQGLQFLFEYFSETQRNKGNFPGRFSGRQFSNSRSEMNVSTLELGDSALYLCASRKQGGETQYFGPGTRLLVL.

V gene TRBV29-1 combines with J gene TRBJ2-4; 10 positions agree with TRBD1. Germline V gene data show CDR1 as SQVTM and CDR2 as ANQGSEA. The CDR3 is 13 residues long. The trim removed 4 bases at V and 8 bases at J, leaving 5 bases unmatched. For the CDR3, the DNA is TGCAGCGTTGTTCTCGGGACAGGGGACATTCAGTACTTC. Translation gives CSVVLGTGDIQYF.

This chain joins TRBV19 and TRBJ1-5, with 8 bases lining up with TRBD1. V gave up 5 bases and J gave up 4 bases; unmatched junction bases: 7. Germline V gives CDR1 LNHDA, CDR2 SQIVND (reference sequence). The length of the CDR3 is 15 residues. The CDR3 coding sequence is TGTGCCAGTAGTGAAGCGGACAGGGCAAATCAGCCCCAGCATTTT. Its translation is CASSEADRANQPQHF.

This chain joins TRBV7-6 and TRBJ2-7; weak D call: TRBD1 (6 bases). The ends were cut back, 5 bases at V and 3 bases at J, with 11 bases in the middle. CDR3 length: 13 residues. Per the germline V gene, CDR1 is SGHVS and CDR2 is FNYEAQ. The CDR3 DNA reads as TGTGCCAGCAGCCTTACAGGGTTCTACGAGCAGTACTTC. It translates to CASSLTGFYEQYF.

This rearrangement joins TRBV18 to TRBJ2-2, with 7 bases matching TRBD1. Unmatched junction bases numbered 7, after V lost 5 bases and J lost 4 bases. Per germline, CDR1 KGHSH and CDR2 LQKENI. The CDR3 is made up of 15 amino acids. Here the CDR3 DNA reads TGTGCCAGCTCAAAGAAGTCAGGGGGCACCGGGGAGCTGTTTTTT. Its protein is CASSKKSGGTGELFF.

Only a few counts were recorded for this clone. CDR3 bases: TGTGCCAGCAGCCAAGATGGAGCGGGGGGAAGCTACGAGCAGTACTTC. It is translated as CASSQDGAGGSYEQYF. The genes are TRBV4-2 and TRBJ2-7, with 9 bases aligning to TRBD2. The V gene end was trimmed by 0 bases and the J gene end by 3 bases; junction bases not matched to a gene: 6. Germline V CDR1 and CDR2: LGHNA, YNFKEQ. The CDR3 is 16 amino acids.

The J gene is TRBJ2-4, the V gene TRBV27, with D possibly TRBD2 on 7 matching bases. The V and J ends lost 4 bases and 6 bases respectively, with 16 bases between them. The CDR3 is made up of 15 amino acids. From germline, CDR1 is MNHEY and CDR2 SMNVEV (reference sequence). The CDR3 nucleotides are TGTGCCAGCAGTTCCCTAGGGGGAGGGGGAAACATTCAGTACTTC. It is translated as CASSSLGGGGNIQYF.

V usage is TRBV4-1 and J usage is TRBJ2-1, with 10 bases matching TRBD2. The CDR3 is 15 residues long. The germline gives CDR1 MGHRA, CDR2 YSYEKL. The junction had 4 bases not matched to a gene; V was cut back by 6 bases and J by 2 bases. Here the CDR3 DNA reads TGCGCCAGCAGTGGAACTAGCGGGACCTACAATGAGCAGTTCTTC. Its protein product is CASSGTSGTYNEQFF.

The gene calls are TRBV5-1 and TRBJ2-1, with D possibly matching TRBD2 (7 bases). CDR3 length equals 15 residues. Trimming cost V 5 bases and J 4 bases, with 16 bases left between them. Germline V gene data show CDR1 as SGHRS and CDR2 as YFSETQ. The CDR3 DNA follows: TGCGCCAGCAGGGCCGGGGGGACACCTTACAATGAGCAGTTCTTC. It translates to CASRAGGTPYNEQFF.

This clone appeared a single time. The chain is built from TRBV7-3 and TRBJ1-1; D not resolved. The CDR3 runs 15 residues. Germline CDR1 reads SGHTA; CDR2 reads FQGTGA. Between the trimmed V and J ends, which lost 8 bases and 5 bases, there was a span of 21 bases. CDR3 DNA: TGTGCCAGCCACCCCGGCCGGGTAGGTGGAACTGAAGCTTTCTTT. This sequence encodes CASHPGRVGGTEAFF.

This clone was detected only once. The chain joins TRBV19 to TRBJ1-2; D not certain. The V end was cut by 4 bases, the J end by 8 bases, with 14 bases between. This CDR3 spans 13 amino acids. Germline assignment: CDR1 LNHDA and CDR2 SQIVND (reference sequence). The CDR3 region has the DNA TGTGCCAGTAGTAAAGGGAGGGATCGCGGCTACACCTTC. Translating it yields CASSKGRDRGYTF. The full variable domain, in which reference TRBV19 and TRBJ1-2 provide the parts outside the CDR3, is DGGITQSPKYLFRKEGQNVTLSCEQNLNHDAMYWYRQDPGQGLRLIYYSQIVNDFQKGDIAEGYSVSREKKESFPLTVTSAQKNPTAFYLCASSKGRDRGYTFGSGTRLTVV.

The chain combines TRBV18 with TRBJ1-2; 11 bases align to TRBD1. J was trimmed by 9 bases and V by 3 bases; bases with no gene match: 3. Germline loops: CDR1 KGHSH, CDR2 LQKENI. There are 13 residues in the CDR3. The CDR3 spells CASSPGQGASYTF. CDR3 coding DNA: TGTGCCAGCTCACCTGGACAGGGGGCTAGCTACACCTTC.

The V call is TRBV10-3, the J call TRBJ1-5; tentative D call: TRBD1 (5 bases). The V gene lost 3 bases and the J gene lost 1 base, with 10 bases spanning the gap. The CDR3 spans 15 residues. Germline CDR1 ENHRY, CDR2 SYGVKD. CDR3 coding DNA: TGTGCCATCAGTGACGGACCAGGGAGCAATCAGCCCCAGCATTTT. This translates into CAISDGPGSNQPQHF.

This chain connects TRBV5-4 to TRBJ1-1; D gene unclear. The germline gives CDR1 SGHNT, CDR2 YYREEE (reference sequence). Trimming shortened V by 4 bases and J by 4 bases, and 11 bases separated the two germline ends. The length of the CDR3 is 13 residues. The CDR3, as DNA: TGTGCCAGCAGCCCTACCGATTCCACTGAAGCTTTCTTT. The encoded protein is CASSPTDSTEAFF.

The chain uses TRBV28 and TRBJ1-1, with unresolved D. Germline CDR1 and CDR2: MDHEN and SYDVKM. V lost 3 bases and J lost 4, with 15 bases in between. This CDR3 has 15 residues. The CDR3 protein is CASSFLEVWGTEAFF. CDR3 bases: TGTGCCAGCAGTTTCCTGGAGGTCTGGGGCACTGAAGCTTTCTTT.

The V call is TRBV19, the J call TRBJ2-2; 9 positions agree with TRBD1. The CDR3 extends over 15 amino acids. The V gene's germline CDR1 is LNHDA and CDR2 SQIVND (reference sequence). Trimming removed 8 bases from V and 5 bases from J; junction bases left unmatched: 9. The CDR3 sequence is CASRGRQGGTGELFF. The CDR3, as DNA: TGTGCCAGTCGGGGAAGACAGGGGGGAACCGGGGAGCTGTTTTTT.

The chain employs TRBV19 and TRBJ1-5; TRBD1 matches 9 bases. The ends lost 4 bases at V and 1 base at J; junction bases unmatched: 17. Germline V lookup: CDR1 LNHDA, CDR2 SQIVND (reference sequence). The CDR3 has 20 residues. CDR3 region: CASSTPRTGGFFSSNQPQHF. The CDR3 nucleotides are TGTGCCAGTAGTACACCTCGCACAGGGGGCTTCTTCTCGAGCAATCAGCCCCAGCATTTT. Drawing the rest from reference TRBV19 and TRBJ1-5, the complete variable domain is DGGITQSPKYLFRKEGQNVTLSCEQNLNHDAMYWYRQDPGQGLRLIYYSQIVNDFQKGDIAEGYSVSREKKESFPLTVTSAQKNPTAFYLCASSTPRTGGFFSSNQPQHFGDGTRLSIL.

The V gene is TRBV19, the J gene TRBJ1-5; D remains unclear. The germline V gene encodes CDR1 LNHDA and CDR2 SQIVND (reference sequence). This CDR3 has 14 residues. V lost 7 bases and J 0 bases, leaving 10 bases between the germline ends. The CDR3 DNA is TGTGCCAGTAATCCGTTCTTTAGCAATCAGCCCCAGCATTTT. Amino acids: CASNPFFSNQPQHF.

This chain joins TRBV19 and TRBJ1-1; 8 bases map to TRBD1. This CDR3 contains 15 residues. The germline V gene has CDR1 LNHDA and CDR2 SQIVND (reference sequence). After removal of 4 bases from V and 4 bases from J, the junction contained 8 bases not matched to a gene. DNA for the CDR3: TGTGCCAGTAGTAGGGGGGACAGGCCACCCACTGAAGCTTTCTTT. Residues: CASSRGDRPPTEAFF. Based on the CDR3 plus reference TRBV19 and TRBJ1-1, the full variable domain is DGGITQSPKYLFRKEGQNVTLSCEQNLNHDAMYWYRQDPGQGLRLIYYSQIVNDFQKGDIAEGYSVSREKKESFPLTVTSAQKNPTAFYLCASSRGDRPPTEAFFGQGTRLTVV.

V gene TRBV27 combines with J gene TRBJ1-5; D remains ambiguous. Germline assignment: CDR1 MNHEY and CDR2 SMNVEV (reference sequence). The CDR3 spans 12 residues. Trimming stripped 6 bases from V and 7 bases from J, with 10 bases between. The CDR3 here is CASSTPGQPQHF. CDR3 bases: TGTGCCAGCAGCACGCCCGGGCAGCCCCAGCATTTT.

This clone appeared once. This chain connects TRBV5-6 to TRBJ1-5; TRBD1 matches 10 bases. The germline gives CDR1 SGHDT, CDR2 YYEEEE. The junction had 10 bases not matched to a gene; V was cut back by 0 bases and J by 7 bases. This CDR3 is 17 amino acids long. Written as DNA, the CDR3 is TGTGCCAGCAGCTTGGCCTCCGGGACAGGGGTGGACCAGCCCCAGCATTTT. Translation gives CASSLASGTGVDQPQHF.

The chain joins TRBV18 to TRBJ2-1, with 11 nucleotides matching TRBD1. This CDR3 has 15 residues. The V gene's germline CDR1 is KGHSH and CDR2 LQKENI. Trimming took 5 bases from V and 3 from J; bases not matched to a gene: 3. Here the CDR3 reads CASSSGTGGYNEQFF. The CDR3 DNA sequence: TGTGCCAGCTCATCCGGGACAGGGGGCTACAATGAGCAGTTCTTC.

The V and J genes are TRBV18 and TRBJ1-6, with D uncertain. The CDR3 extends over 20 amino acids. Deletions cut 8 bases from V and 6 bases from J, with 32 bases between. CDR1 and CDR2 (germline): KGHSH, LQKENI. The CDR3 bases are TGTGCCAGCCCCCACATAACCGGGAAACTTTTGGGTAAGTCTAATTCACCCCTCCACTTT. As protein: CASPHITGKLLGKSNSPLHF.

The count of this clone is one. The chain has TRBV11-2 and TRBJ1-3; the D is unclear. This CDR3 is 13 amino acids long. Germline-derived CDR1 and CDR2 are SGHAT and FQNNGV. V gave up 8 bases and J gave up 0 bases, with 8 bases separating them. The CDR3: CASQASSGNTIYF. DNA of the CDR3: TGTGCCAGCCAGGCGTCCTCTGGAAACACCATATATTTT.

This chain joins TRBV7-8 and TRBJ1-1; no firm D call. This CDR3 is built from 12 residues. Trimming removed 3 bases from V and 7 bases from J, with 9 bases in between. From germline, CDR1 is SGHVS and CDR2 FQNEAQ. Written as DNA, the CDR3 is TGTGCCAGCAGCTTGAGAGATGGTGAAGCTTTCTTT. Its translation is CASSLRDGEAFF.

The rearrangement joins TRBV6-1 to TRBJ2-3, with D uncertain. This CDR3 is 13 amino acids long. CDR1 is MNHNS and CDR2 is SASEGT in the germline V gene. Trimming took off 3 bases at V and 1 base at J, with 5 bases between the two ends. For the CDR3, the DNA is TGTGCCAGCAGTGAGACACGCACAGATACGCAGTATTTT. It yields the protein CASSETRTDTQYF.

The CDR3 loop reads CASSLGRGGDTDTQYF. CDR3 in DNA: TGTGCCAGCAGCCTCGGCCGAGGGGGGGACACAGATACGCAGTATTTT. V and J are TRBV14 and TRBJ2-3; TRBD2 might be the D (7 bases). Trimming took off 4 bases at V and 2 bases at J, with 16 bases between the two ends. CDR3 length: 16 residues. The germline V gene encodes CDR1 SGHDN and CDR2 FVKESK.

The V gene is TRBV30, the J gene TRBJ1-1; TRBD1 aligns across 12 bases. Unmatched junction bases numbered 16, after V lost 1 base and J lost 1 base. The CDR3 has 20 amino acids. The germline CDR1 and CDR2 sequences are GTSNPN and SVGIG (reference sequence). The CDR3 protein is CAWSARVSVRGQGANTEAFF. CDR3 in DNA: TGTGCCTGGAGTGCCCGCGTAAGCGTACGGGGACAGGGGGCGAACACTGAAGCTTTCTTT.

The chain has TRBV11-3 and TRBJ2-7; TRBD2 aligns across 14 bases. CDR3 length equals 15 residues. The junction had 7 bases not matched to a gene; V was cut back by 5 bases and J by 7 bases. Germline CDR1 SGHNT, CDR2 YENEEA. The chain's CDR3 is CASSPTSGGAGEQYV. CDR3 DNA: TGTGCCAGCAGCCCGACTAGCGGGGGGGCGGGGGAGCAGTACGTC.